This paragraph covers one T cell receptor (beta chain) sequence. This sample includes further DNA sequences coding for the same CDR3. This CDR3 is 16 amino acids long. V dropped 3 bases and J dropped 1 base, with 13 bases sitting between them. Germline V CDR1 and CDR2: LNHDA, SQIVND (reference sequence). Here immunoSEQ multiplex PCR was the method, and the copy in TCRdb shows in-frame clones only, minus some. The sample consists of about 94,000 clones, about four fifths of them appearing once. The data were obtained in a study of radiotherapy plus CTLA-4 blockade in lung cancer. Sample: peripheral blood, taken from a patient treated with radiotherapy plus ipilimumab. The TCR comes from a human donor with non-small cell lung cancer that progressed on radiotherapy plus ipilimumab. The chain links TRBV19 to TRBJ2-1; weak D call: TRBD2 (6 bases). The CDR3 spells CASSIVGGTSYNEQFF. CDR3 in DNA: TGTGCCAGTAGTATTGTTGGCGGGACTTCCTACAATGAGCAGTTCTTC.